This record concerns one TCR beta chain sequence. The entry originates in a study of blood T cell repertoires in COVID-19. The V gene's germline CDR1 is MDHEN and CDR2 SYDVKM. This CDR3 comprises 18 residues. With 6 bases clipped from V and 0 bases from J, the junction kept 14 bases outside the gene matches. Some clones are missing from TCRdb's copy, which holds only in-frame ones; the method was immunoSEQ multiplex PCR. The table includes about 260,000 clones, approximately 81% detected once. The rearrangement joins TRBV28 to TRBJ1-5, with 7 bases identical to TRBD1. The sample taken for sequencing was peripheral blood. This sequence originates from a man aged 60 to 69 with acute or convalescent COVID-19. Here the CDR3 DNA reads TGTGCCAGCAGCCCGTCCGGGACAGCGCGATATAGCAATCAGCCCCAGCATTTT. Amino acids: CASSPSGTARYSNQPQHF. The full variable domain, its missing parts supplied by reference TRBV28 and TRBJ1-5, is DVKVTQSSRYLVKRTGEKVFLECVQDMDHENMFWYRQDPGLGLRLIYFSYDVKMKEKGDIPEGYSVSREKKERFSLILESASTNQTSMYLCASSPSGTARYSNQPQHFGDGTRLSIL.